In this sample, the clone carrying this TCR beta chain turned up many times. Its antigen is unidentified. MiXCR, run by TCRdb on the multiplex PCR reads, gives a single entry per CDR3 protein. The sample yields under 250,000 distinct CDR3 sequences, 32% seen once. The data originate from a study of breast tumors, draining lymph nodes, adjacent tissues. The lymph nodes were axillary draining lymph nodes from breast cancer patients. The CDR3 has 15 amino acids. Trimming removed 1 base from V and 8 bases from J; junction bases left unmatched: 4. Germline-derived CDR1 and CDR2 are SGHVS and FQNEAQ. The study, taken as a whole, reports: Data only fit, rather than demonstrated, lymph node origin of most tumor T cells.

Material for sequencing was axillary lymph node tissue. The genes are TRBV7-8 and TRBJ1-6, with 8 bases fitting TRBD1. The source of this sequence is a female donor with breast cancer. Some clones in this sample may be carry-over from other donors' samples. The CDR3 nucleotides are TGTGCCAGCAGCTTAGAGCGGACAGGGTATTCACCCCTCCACTTT. It codes for CASSLERTGYSPLHF. The complete variable domain, with remaining parts taken from reference TRBV7-8 and TRBJ1-6, reads GAGVSQSPRYKVAKRGQDVALRCDPISGHVSLFWYQQALGQGPEFLTYFQNEAQLDKSGLPSDRFFAERPEGSVSTLKIQRTQQEDSAVYLCASSLERTGYSPLHFGNGTRLTVT.